The next 24 T cell receptor beta chains were all read from a single sample in a study of neurological immune-mediated disorders. TCRdb re-derived calls from the 5' RACE reads in MiXCR, one entry per CDR3 protein. The table records about 60,000 distinct CDR3 sequences, over 3.5% of them present only once. Sample: PBMCs. Every receptor here comes from a woman in her fifties or sixties with multiple sclerosis.

This clonotype was picked up many times. This sequence joins TRBV12-3 or TRBV12-4 and TRBJ2-4; no clear D gene. The CDR3 consists of 13 residues. V was trimmed by 3 bases and J by 0 bases, leaving 3 bases between them. CDR3 sequence (DNA): TGTGCCAGCAGTTTGTCAGCCAAAAACATTCAGTACTTC. It encodes CASSLSAKNIQYF.

This clonotype was counted many times. The rearrangement joins TRBV3-1 to TRBJ2-1; TRBD2 matches 10 bases. Germline lookup yields CDR1 LGHDT and CDR2 YNNKEL (reference sequence). CDR3 length equals 16 residues. V dropped 0 bases and J dropped 8; count of bases not matched to a gene: 7. The CDR3 reads CASSQDLAGAGDEQFF. As DNA, the CDR3 is TGTGCCAGCAGCCAAGATCTAGCGGGAGCCGGAGATGAGCAGTTCTTC.

The table lists this clonotype with many counts. The genes are TRBV7-9 and TRBJ2-3; 7 bases are shared with TRBD1. Germline V gene data show CDR1 as SEHNR and CDR2 as FQNEAQ (reference sequence). There are 15 residues in the CDR3. V lost 2 bases and J lost 2; bases outside the gene matches: 4. The CDR3, as DNA: TGTGCCAGCAGCTTAAAGGGGGCTCTCACAGATACGCAGTATTTT. Residues: CASSLKGALTDTQYF.

This clonotype was seen at least ten times. This chain joins TRBV27 and TRBJ2-3, with TRBD2 matching over 8 bases. The trim removed 5 bases at V and 4 bases at J, leaving 14 bases unmatched. This CDR3 is 17 amino acids long. Germline-derived CDR1 and CDR2 are MNHEY and SMNVEV (reference sequence). CDR3: CASSTPRLAPWPDTQYF. In nucleotides, the CDR3 is TGTGCCAGCAGTACCCCTAGACTAGCGCCATGGCCAGATACGCAGTATTTT.

This clonotype was picked up many times. The chain joins TRBV5-1 to TRBJ2-3; weak D call: TRBD1 (6 bases). The CDR3 has 11 amino acids. Germline CDR1 reads SGHRS; CDR2 reads YFSETQ. The ends were cut back, 6 bases at V and 6 bases at J, with 8 bases in the middle. The CDR3 loop is CASTQGDTQYF. CDR3 nucleotide sequence: TGCGCCAGCACCCAGGGGGATACGCAGTATTTT.

This clonotype was seen ten or more times. The rearrangement joins TRBV6-2 or TRBV6-3 to TRBJ2-7, with 7 positions matching TRBD2. Germline CDR1 MNHEY, CDR2 SVGEGT. V lost 7 bases, J lost 2 bases, and 5 bases stayed unmatched. The CDR3 consists of 13 residues. CDR3 residues: CASKTTSAYEQYF. The CDR3 DNA follows: TGTGCCAGCAAAACTACTAGCGCCTACGAGCAGTACTTC.

This clonotype was counted a few times. The rearrangement joins TRBV20-1 to TRBJ2-1, with D perhaps matching TRBD1 or TRBD2 (5 bases each). Trimming shortened V by 1 base and J by 3 bases, and 13 bases separated the two germline ends. This CDR3 is 15 amino acids long. From germline, CDR1 is DFQATT and CDR2 SNEGSKA (reference sequence). CDR3: CSARVSGPSYNEQFF. The CDR3, as DNA: TGCAGTGCTAGAGTATCGGGACCGAGCTACAATGAGCAGTTCTTC.

The table lists this clonotype with many counts. The chain is built from TRBV2 and TRBJ2-3; 9 nucleotides match TRBD2. Losses at the gene ends were 6 bases for V and 0 bases for J; bases not matched to a gene: 7. Germline CDR1 reads SNHLY; CDR2 reads FYNNEI. The CDR3 length is 16 residues. The CDR3 sequence is CASSQSGGRSTDTQYF. CDR3 DNA sequence: TGTGCCAGCAGCCAAAGCGGGGGGAGGAGCACAGATACGCAGTATTTT.

Written as DNA, the CDR3 is TGCAGTGCTGGGACAGGGGGAAACGAGCAGTACTTC. Residues: CSAGTGGNEQYF. The gene calls are TRBV20-1 and TRBJ2-7; TRBD1 matches at 11 bases. The germline V gene has CDR1 DFQATT and CDR2 SNEGSKA (reference sequence). The CDR3 is 12 residues long. The V segment lost 5 bases and the J segment 5 bases; nucleotides outside the gene matches: 2.

This clonotype showed up many times. The chain carries TRBV6-2 or TRBV6-3 and TRBJ1-2, with TRBD1 matching 8 bases. Germline V gene lookup returns CDR1 MNHEY and CDR2 SVGEGT. The CDR3 spans 13 residues. The ends lost 11 bases at V and 6 bases at J; junction bases unmatched: 11. CDR3 residues: CAGRSGGEDGYTF. CDR3 DNA: TGTGCCGGACGCTCAGGGGGCGAAGATGGCTACACCTTC.

In this sample, this clonotype turned up many times. This chain connects TRBV5-1 to TRBJ2-5, with 9 bases fitting TRBD1. J was trimmed by 1 base and V by 4 bases; bases with no gene match: 8. In germline, CDR1 is SGHRS, CDR2 YFSETQ. This CDR3 is built from 16 residues. The CDR3 DNA follows: TGCGCCAGCAGCACGACAGGGGGTACCCTCCAAGAGACCCAGTACTTC. Translated, it gives CASSTTGGTLQETQYF.

The sample holds many counts of this clonotype. The rearrangement joins TRBV20-1 to TRBJ2-3; 7 positions match TRBD1. After removal of 0 bases from V and 0 bases from J, the junction contained 9 bases not matched to a gene. CDR3 length: 17 amino acids. The germline gives CDR1 DFQATT, CDR2 SNEGSKA (reference sequence). The CDR3 reads CSAREVVTGQSTDTQYF. CDR3 nucleotides: TGCAGTGCTAGAGAAGTGGTGACAGGGCAGAGCACAGATACGCAGTATTTT.

This clonotype was counted ten times or more. The rearrangement uses TRBV6-2 or TRBV6-3 and TRBJ1-1, with unresolved D. Trimming stripped 6 bases from V and 4 bases from J, with 15 bases between. In germline, CDR1 is MNHEY, CDR2 SVGEGT. The CDR3 is 14 residues long. The chain's CDR3 is CASRPSIVSTEAFF. The CDR3 region has the DNA TGTGCCAGCAGACCTAGTATAGTGAGCACTGAAGCTTTCTTT.

In this sample, this clonotype turned up many times. The chain has TRBV7-9 and TRBJ1-5; D call uncertain. Germline assignment: CDR1 SEHNR and CDR2 FQNEAQ (reference sequence). V was clipped by 1 base and J by 3 bases, with 4 bases between them. The CDR3 is 13 residues long. The CDR3 sequence: CASSLGLNQPQHF. CDR3 nucleotide sequence: TGTGCCAGCAGCTTAGGACTCAATCAGCCCCAGCATTTT.

This clonotype has ten or more counts. This CDR3 is CASSSVGQAPVNYGYTF. The DNA for the CDR3 is TGTGCCAGCAGTTCCGTGGGACAGGCGCCTGTCAACTATGGCTACACCTTC. The chain recombines TRBV6-5 with TRBJ1-2; 8 bases agree with TRBD1. Germline CDR1 is MNHEY and CDR2 is SVGAGI. This CDR3 region has 17 residues. J gave up 2 bases and V 4 bases, and 12 bases lay outside the gene matches.

This clonotype was counted ten times or more. V and J are TRBV20-1 and TRBJ1-4; D remains ambiguous. V was shortened by 6 bases and J by 13 bases, with 18 bases between the two germline ends. The CDR3 runs to 12 residues. Germline V gives CDR1 DFQATT, CDR2 SNEGSKA (reference sequence). CDR3 region: CSANIPLGGLFF. DNA of the CDR3: TGCAGTGCCAATATCCCCTTAGGTGGACTGTTTTTT.

The sample holds many counts of this clonotype. The genes are TRBV6-2 or TRBV6-3 and TRBJ2-7, with D possibly being TRBD1 (5 bases). Germline V gene data show CDR1 as MNHEY and CDR2 as SVGEGT. V was pared by 2 bases and J by 2 bases, with 10 bases between. CDR3 size: 14 residues. CDR3 sequence (DNA): TGTGCCAGCAGTTACGGTAAGGGGCCCTACGAGCAGTACTTC. It encodes CASSYGKGPYEQYF.

This clonotype was detected ten times or more. The rearrangement links TRBV27 to TRBJ2-3; D is perhaps TRBD2 (7 bases). The CDR3 has 15 residues. Germline CDR1 reads MNHEY; CDR2 reads SMNVEV (reference sequence). Deletions cut 3 bases from V and 3 bases from J, with 13 bases between. The CDR3 DNA is TGTGCCAGCAGTTTTGAGGGGGAGGGGACAGATACGCAGTATTTT. It specifies CASSFEGEGTDTQYF.

In this sample, this clonotype turned up many times. The chain recombines TRBV20-1 with TRBJ2-5; 9 positions match TRBD2. CDR1 is DFQATT, CDR2 SNEGSKA, per germline (reference sequence). V was pared by 1 base and J by 1 base, with 1 base of the junction left unmatched. This CDR3 region has 14 residues. The CDR3 region has the DNA TGCAGTGCTAGAGGAGCGGGGGGCCAAGAGACCCAGTACTTC. Amino acids: CSARGAGGQETQYF.

This clonotype was picked up many times. The genes are TRBV12-3 or TRBV12-4 and TRBJ2-1, with D unclear. The CDR3 totals 14 residues. Trimming pared 0 bases from V and 6 bases from J, leaving 9 bases between. In DNA, the CDR3 is TGTGCCAGCAGTTTAGCTATAGGACCCAATGAGCAGTTCTTC. Its protein product is CASSLAIGPNEQFF.

This clonotype was detected ten times or more. The chain links TRBV12-3 or TRBV12-4 to TRBJ2-2, with D unclear. The CDR3 sequence is 14 residues long. V dropped 3 bases and J dropped 7 bases, with 12 bases sitting between them. CDR3 coding DNA: TGTGCCAGCAGTTTCGGGCAGGCCGGCGGGGAGCTGTTTTTT. Translated: CASSFGQAGGELFF.

Ten or more counts support this clonotype. The chain has TRBV11-3 and TRBJ2-4, with 8 bases matching TRBD2. The V gene's germline CDR1 is SGHNT and CDR2 YENEEA. The V and J ends lost 1 base and 7 bases, in that order; junction bases with no gene match: 3. The CDR3 has 14 residues. CDR3 sequence: CASSLAGGPNIQYF. The CDR3 DNA reads TGTGCCAGCAGCTTAGCGGGAGGGCCGAACATTCAGTACTTC.

As regards this clonotype: One base away lies a much larger clone, so this may be a sequencing read error. The chain has TRBV3-1 and TRBJ2-7; TRBD2 might be the D (6 bases). Per the germline V gene, CDR1 is LGHDT and CDR2 is YNNKEL (reference sequence). The CDR3 contains 15 residues. The CDR3 nucleotides read TGTGCCAGCAGCCAAGAGGAGGGTTTAAAGTACGAGCGGTACTTC. Translated: CASSQEEGLKYERYF.

This clonotype was observed many times. The chain is built from TRBV7-2 and TRBJ1-1; TRBD1 agrees at 9 bases. The trim removed 5 bases at V and 0 bases at J, leaving 7 bases unmatched. The germline gives CDR1 SGHTA, CDR2 FQGNSA. CDR3 size: 16 residues. The CDR3 is CASSLFGTGMNTEAFF. The CDR3 DNA reads TGTGCCAGCAGCCTCTTCGGGACAGGGATGAACACTGAAGCTTTCTTT.